Following are 28 T cell receptor beta chains from one sample sequenced in a study of shared clonotypes between healthy human individuals. TCRdb's copy holds only in-frame clones and misses some; the assay was immunoSEQ multiplex PCR. Among some 2.4 million clones listed, roughly 93% were seen once. The source material was naive CD4+ T cells from PBMCs. Subset indicated: CD45RA+ positively selected. The receptors come from a man aged 18 to 35 in good health. Some clones in this sample may be carry-over from other donors' samples.

The rearrangement uses TRBV28 and TRBJ2-7; TRBD2 matches 14 bases. The CDR3 covers 11 residues. V gave up 7 bases and J gave up 12 bases; unmatched junction bases: 2. CDR1 is MDHEN, CDR2 SYDVKM, per germline. The CDR3 DNA is TGTGCCAGCAATGGACTAGCGGGAGGGTACTTC. Protein sequence: CASNGLAGGYF.

This chain uses TRBV7-2 with TRBJ2-7, with TRBD2 as a possible D gene (5 bases). The CDR3 contains 14 residues. With 1 base removed from V and 3 bases from J, the gap between germline ends came to 10 bases. The germline gives CDR1 SGHTA, CDR2 FQGNSA. The CDR3 spells CASSLGSAIYEQYF. DNA for the CDR3: TGTGCCAGCAGCTTAGGTAGCGCCATCTACGAGCAGTACTTC. Drawing the rest from reference TRBV7-2 and TRBJ2-7, the complete variable domain is GAGVSQSPSNKVTEKGKDVELRCDPISGHTALYWYRQSLGQGLEFLIYFQGNSAPDKSGLPSDRFSAERTGGSVSTLTIQRTQQEDSAVYLCASSLGSAIYEQYFGPGTRLTVT.

This chain connects TRBV11-2 to TRBJ2-5; possible D gene TRBD1, 5 bases. The J call may be mistaken, given a closer DNA end match to TRBJ2-7. The CDR3 runs 12 residues. Per germline, CDR1 SGHAT and CDR2 FQNNGV. CDR3 sequence: CASSTGLYEQYF. DNA of the CDR3: TGTGCCAGCAGTACAGGTCTCTACGAGCAGTACTTC.

The chain is built from TRBV5-8 and TRBJ2-2; perhaps TRBD1 as D (6 bases). CDR1 and CDR2 from the germline V gene are SGHTS and YDEGEE. V gave up 0 bases and J gave up 5 bases, with 14 bases separating them. The CDR3 has 16 residues. The CDR3 coding sequence is TGTGCCAGCAGCTTGGAGTCGGCAGGGGTAACCGGGGAGCTGTTTTTT. This codes for CASSLESAGVTGELFF.

This clone was found once. The J gene is TRBJ1-3, the V gene TRBV18; maybe TRBD1 (5 bases). Germline CDR1 is KGHSH and CDR2 is LQKENI. With 3 bases removed from V and 0 bases from J, the gap between germline ends came to 15 bases. CDR3 length: 17 residues. The CDR3 bases are TGTGCCAGCTCACCCCTCGGACAATTTAGCTCTGGAAACACCATATATTTT. It encodes CASSPLGQFSSGNTIYF.

This chain uses TRBV6-5 with TRBJ1-2; D ambiguous. Trimming took 4 bases from V and 5 from J, leaving 14 bases between them. The CDR3 covers 14 residues. Germline V CDR1 and CDR2: MNHEY, SVGAGI. In DNA form, the CDR3 reads TGTGCCAGCAGTTCCGAGGTTTTCGGGTATGGCTACACCTTC. Amino acid sequence: CASSSEVFGYGYTF.

Concerning this clone: The sample carries other DNA sequences with the same CDR3. The rearrangement links TRBV7-9 to TRBJ1-2; D gene unclear. V was shortened by 5 bases and J by 8 bases, with 6 bases between the two germline ends. The CDR3 consists of 10 residues. Germline-derived CDR1 and CDR2 are SEHNR and FQNEAQ (reference sequence). CDR3 DNA: TGTGCCAGCAGCCCCGAGGGCTACACCTTC. Amino acid sequence: CASSPEGYTF.

Remarks on this clone: Other DNA sequences in this sample translate to the same CDR3. The gene calls are TRBV6-1 and TRBJ1-5; D gene uncertain. This CDR3 has 13 amino acids. Germline loops: CDR1 MNHNS, CDR2 SASEGT. V dropped 0 bases and J dropped 2 bases, with 2 bases sitting between them. The CDR3 bases are TGTGCCAGCAGTGAAGCGCGCAATCAGCCCCAGCATTTT. This translates into CASSEARNQPQHF.

This chain joins TRBV28 and TRBJ2-3; D is uncertain. With 3 bases removed from V and 3 bases from J, the gap between germline ends came to 7 bases. The CDR3 extends over 13 amino acids. Germline-derived CDR1 and CDR2 are MDHEN and SYDVKM. The CDR3 here is CASSLTHTDTQYF. In DNA, the CDR3 is TGTGCCAGCAGTTTGACACATACAGATACGCAGTATTTT.

This clone was recorded only once. This chain joins TRBV2 and TRBJ2-3; D remains unclear. This CDR3 contains 14 residues. The germline V gene has CDR1 SNHLY and CDR2 FYNNEI. V lost 3 bases and J lost 5, with 12 bases in between. CDR3 in amino acids: CASSDRIVGDTQYF. CDR3 DNA: TGTGCCAGCAGTGACAGGATAGTAGGAGATACGCAGTATTTT.

CDR3 loop: CSAGRGPIPYEQYF. The CDR3 DNA reads TGCAGCGCTGGACGGGGCCCAATCCCCTACGAGCAGTACTTC. The genes are TRBV29-1 and TRBJ2-7; D tentatively fits TRBD1 or TRBD2 (5 bases each). V shed 7 bases and J shed 2 bases, with 18 bases lying between them. Per germline, CDR1 SQVTM and CDR2 ANQGSEA. This CDR3 is 14 amino acids long.

V gene TRBV7-9 combines with J gene TRBJ1-1, with D maybe TRBD1 (5 bases). Germline values: CDR1 SEHNR, CDR2 FQNEAQ (reference sequence). This CDR3 contains 14 residues. Trimming left V 5 bases short and J 4 bases short, with 14 bases between. CDR3 coding DNA: TGTGCCAGCAGCCAGGGTACCCGTGGCACTGAAGCTTTCTTT. Its translation is CASSQGTRGTEAFF.

A single count supports this clone. The rearrangement links TRBV7-8 to TRBJ2-1; 10 positions match TRBD2. The germline gives CDR1 SGHVS, CDR2 FQNEAQ. There are 14 residues in the CDR3. Germline trimming cut 2 bases from V and 12 bases from J; bases unmatched to any gene: 7. CDR3 sequence: CASSLKREGRGQFF. CDR3 coding DNA: TGTGCCAGCAGCTTAAAGCGGGAGGGCCGGGGGCAGTTCTTC.

V is TRBV30 and J is TRBJ2-7; a possible D gene is TRBD1 (5 bases). Looked up from germline, CDR1 is GTSNPN and CDR2 is SVGIG (reference sequence). This CDR3 has 15 amino acids. Trimming pared 2 bases from V and 6 bases from J, leaving 20 bases between. The CDR3, as DNA: TGTGCCTGGAGTTCAACCTCCCCGACAGTTGGCGAGCAGTACTTC. It translates to CAWSSTSPTVGEQYF.

V usage is TRBV7-9 and J usage is TRBJ1-1; 7 positions agree with TRBD1. The CDR3 totals 14 residues. With V trimmed by 5 bases and J by 0 bases, 3 bases remained unmatched. Germline V gene sequence: CDR1 SEHNR, CDR2 FQNEAQ (reference sequence). The CDR3 protein is CASSAGQMNTEAFF. CDR3 DNA sequence: TGTGCCAGCAGCGCGGGACAGATGAACACTGAAGCTTTCTTT.

The chain carries TRBV27 and TRBJ1-2; D is possibly TRBD1 (5 bases). Germline CDR1 is MNHEY and CDR2 is SMNVEV (reference sequence). The CDR3 is 15 amino acids. The V end lost 7 bases, the J end lost 6 bases, and 21 bases lay between the germline ends. CDR3 DNA: TGTGCCAGCAACTTGGCAGGCAGGGAAAAGGATGGCTACACCTTC. It is translated as CASNLAGREKDGYTF.

This clone was recorded once. The rearrangement uses TRBV5-1 and TRBJ2-2, with D maybe TRBD2 (6 bases). Germline V lookup: CDR1 SGHRS, CDR2 YFSETQ. This CDR3 has 15 amino acids. V was clipped by 4 bases and J by 7 bases, with 17 bases between them. In DNA form, the CDR3 reads TGCGCCAGCAGCGGAACCGCAGGCGGGATCGGGGAGCTGTTTTTT. It specifies CASSGTAGGIGELFF.

The count of this clone is one. The chain recombines TRBV29-1 with TRBJ2-1; tentatively, D is TRBD1 or TRBD2 (5 bases each). The ends were cut back, 3 bases at V and 5 bases at J, with 14 bases in the middle. This CDR3 is built from 14 residues. In germline, CDR1 is SQVTM, CDR2 ANQGSEA. CDR3 DNA sequence: TGCAGCGTTGAGGGGGTCCTTGCTAACAATGAGCAGTTCTTC. It specifies CSVEGVLANNEQFF.

The chain couples TRBV27 to TRBJ1-2; 9 bases are a match to TRBD1. Germline CDR1 is MNHEY and CDR2 is SMNVEV (reference sequence). This CDR3 has 14 amino acids. Trimming took 5 bases from V and 7 from J; bases not matched to a gene: 8. The DNA for the CDR3 is TGTGCCAGCAGTCCCCCGGGACAGGGAACTGGCTACACCTTC. Translated, it gives CASSPPGQGTGYTF.

Regarding this clone: Other DNA variants within this sample encode the same CDR3. The chain links TRBV9 to TRBJ1-1, with TRBD1 matching over 7 bases. The V segment lost 4 bases and the J segment 4 bases; nucleotides outside the gene matches: 7. The CDR3 sequence is 14 residues long. CDR1 and CDR2 (germline): SGDLS, YYNGEE. For the CDR3, the DNA is TGTGCCAGCAGCCCCCGACAGGGAGGCACTGAAGCTTTCTTT. Translation: CASSPRQGGTEAFF.

On this clone itself: One end of the junction does not line up with germline, which may come from a read error. This chain uses TRBV11-2 with TRBJ2-4; D is perhaps TRBD1 (5 bases). The CDR3 sequence is 12 residues long. CDR1 SGHAT and CDR2 FQNNGV come from the germline V gene. The CDR3, as DNA: TGTGCCAGCAGCATCCCCGCAGGGAATGCGAACTTC. Protein: CASSIPAGNANF.

The chain recombines TRBV18 with TRBJ2-7; possibly TRBD2 for D (5 bases). This CDR3 is built from 14 residues. V gave up 2 bases and J gave up 3 bases, with 11 bases separating them. The germline gives CDR1 KGHSH, CDR2 LQKENI. CDR3 residues: CASSPGSAYYEQYF. The CDR3 nucleotides read TGTGCCAGCTCACCAGGGAGCGCCTACTACGAGCAGTACTTC.

The sample holds one count of this clone. This chain joins TRBV13 and TRBJ1-5; no definite D call. Trimming left V 2 bases short and J 2 bases short, with 13 bases between. CDR3 length: 16 residues. In germline, CDR1 is PRHDT, CDR2 FYEKMQ (reference sequence). The CDR3 nucleotides are TGTGCCAGCAGCTTAAACGGTGTAGCCGGCAATCAGCCCCAGCATTTT. Its protein product is CASSLNGVAGNQPQHF.

The gene calls are TRBV19 and TRBJ1-5, with a weak D call TRBD1 (5 bases). This CDR3 is built from 14 residues. V was cut by 4 bases and J by 5 bases, with 12 bases left in between. Germline CDR1 is LNHDA and CDR2 is SQIVND (reference sequence). Here the CDR3 reads CASSKGEGYQPQHF. The CDR3 DNA reads as TGTGCCAGTAGTAAGGGTGAGGGGTATCAGCCCCAGCATTTT. The complete variable domain, with remaining parts taken from reference TRBV19 and TRBJ1-5, reads DGGITQSPKYLFRKEGQNVTLSCEQNLNHDAMYWYRQDPGQGLRLIYYSQIVNDFQKGDIAEGYSVSREKKESFPLTVTSAQKNPTAFYLCASSKGEGYQPQHFGDGTRLSIL.

The rearrangement joins TRBV4-1 to TRBJ2-1, with a possible D match to TRBD1 (5 bases). CDR1 and CDR2 from the germline V gene are MGHRA and YSYEKL. Trimming removed 4 bases from V and 9 bases from J, with 10 bases in between. CDR3 length: 12 residues. CDR3 nucleotides: TGCGCCAGCAGCCCCCGACAGACTGAGCAGTTCTTC. This translates into CASSPRQTEQFF.

V is TRBV27 and J is TRBJ2-6, with D unclear. This CDR3 is built from 15 residues. Trimming pared 2 bases from V and 2 bases from J, leaving 7 bases between. Germline V gives CDR1 MNHEY, CDR2 SMNVEV (reference sequence). DNA for the CDR3: TGTGCCAGCAGTTTACACGGTCCTGGGGCCAACGTCCTGACTTTC. Translation: CASSLHGPGANVLTF.

The chain employs TRBV5-6 and TRBJ2-5; D uncertain. Germline V gene sequence: CDR1 SGHDT, CDR2 YYEEEE. V was cut by 2 bases and J by 5 bases, with 10 bases left in between. The CDR3 sequence is 13 residues long. DNA of the CDR3: TGTGCCAGCAGCTTATGGTTTGCGGAGACCCAGTACTTC. This gives the protein CASSLWFAETQYF. Looking up the rest from reference TRBV5-6 and TRBJ2-5 gives the full variable domain: DAGVTQSPTHLIKTRGQQVTLRCSPKSGHDTVSWYQQALGQGPQFIFQYYEEEERQRGNFPDRFSGHQFPNYSSELNVNALLLGDSALYLCASSLWFAETQYFGPGTRLLVL.

The chain has TRBV9 and TRBJ1-1, with 12 bases fitting TRBD1. The CDR3 totals 19 residues. Germline CDR1 reads SGDLS; CDR2 reads YYNGEE. The V segment lost 0 bases and the J segment 1 base; nucleotides outside the gene matches: 10. As DNA, the CDR3 is TGTGCCAGCAGCGTAGTAGGTTTGGGACAGGGGGCCGGGAACACTGAAGCTTTCTTT. It encodes CASSVVGLGQGAGNTEAFF.